This entry describes one TCR beta chain. Its antigen is not known. Genomic DNA (from each subset) was split evenly across several immunoSEQ plates. Generated by immunoSEQ multiplex PCR, the TCRdb table keeps only in-frame clones and is missing some. The data show some 2,100,000 clones, 85% to 95% seen once. J gave up 4 bases and V 7 bases, and 14 bases lay outside the gene matches. Germline values: CDR1 LNHDA, CDR2 SQIVND (reference sequence). The CDR3 consists of 17 residues. This specimen belongs to a study of shared clonotypes between healthy human individuals. Overall study results and limits: When naive CD4 clonotypes were compared across a handful of donors, about 4.8% were shared. Unshared clonotypes carried lower generation probabilities than those common to all four donors.

Positive CCR7 selection of CD45RO-negative cells yielded the naive CD8 cells, and terminally differentiated effector memory CD45RA+ cells were excluded. The donor population consisted of healthy HIV-negative adults with no recent acute infections or vaccinations. Input material: naive CD8+ T cells from PBMCs. V is TRBV19 and J is TRBJ2-2, with 8 bases that match TRBD2. The receptor's source is a man younger than 35 in good health. Some clones in this sample may be carry-over from other donors' samples. The CDR3 protein is CASTPGGRGAPTGELFF. CDR3 sequence (DNA): TGTGCCAGTACCCCGGGGGGGAGGGGGGCACCCACCGGGGAGCTGTTTTTT. Full variable domain (outside the CDR3, taken from reference TRBV19 and TRBJ2-2): DGGITQSPKYLFRKEGQNVTLSCEQNLNHDAMYWYRQDPGQGLRLIYYSQIVNDFQKGDIAEGYSVSREKKESFPLTVTSAQKNPTAFYLCASTPGGRGAPTGELFFGEGSRLTVL.